This T cell receptor (beta chain) was identified during a study of T cells in localized non-small cell lung cancer. The table came from immunoSEQ multiplex PCR; TCRdb's copy has only in-frame clones and leaves some out. The sample holds about 11,000 clones, 70% to 80% seen once. Comment on this clone: The antigen is not known.

Findings of the study overall: Tumor trailed uninvolved adjacent lung in T cell clonality, which peaked there. Investigators sequenced only a single tumor region, leaving heterogeneity possible. Patients showing higher blood T cell density tended to see longer overall survival. Appearing in adjacent lung were a median approximately 50 of the top 100 tumor clones.

The sequencing used peripheral blood, collected before any cancer treatment. The sequence came from an older male donor with stage I lung adenocarcinoma.

Here the CDR3 DNA reads TGCAGCGTTGAAGATGGGATATGGGCCAAAAACATTCAGTACTTC. Amino acid sequence: CSVEDGIWAKNIQYF. The J gene is TRBJ2-4, the V gene TRBV29-1, with no clear D. CDR3 length: 15 residues. V shed 0 bases and J shed 1 base, with 10 bases lying between them. The germline CDR1 and CDR2 sequences are SQVTM and ANQGSEA.